Included here is one T cell receptor beta chain sequence, with context. Its antigen is still unknown. The data belong to a study of shared clonotypes between healthy human individuals. Study-wide context: Donors had three CD4 naive, three CD4 memory, two CD8 naive and one CD8 memory plate apiece. The study's findings and limits: Memory subsets generally showed smaller estimated richness than naive subsets did. Only blood underwent sampling, and tissue repertoires likely differ.

The germline V gene has CDR1 GTSNPN and CDR2 SVGIG (reference sequence). The V segment lost 4 bases and the J segment 0 bases; nucleotides outside the gene matches: 15. The CDR3 sequence is 19 residues long. The assay was run at deep level. Sequencing was performed with immunoSEQ multiplex PCR; in TCRdb, only in-frame clones are kept and a portion is missing. The data hold around 1.6 million clones, with under 99% observed a single time. The chain has TRBV30 and TRBJ2-7, with 13 positions matching TRBD2. Input material: naive CD4+ T cells sorted from blood. Subset given: CD45RA+ positively selected. The receptor's source is a man aged 25 to 45 in good health. Here the CDR3 reads CAWTLGRTSGSSTSYEQYF. The CDR3 DNA is TGTGCCTGGACCCTTGGGAGGACTAGCGGGAGCTCCACCTCCTACGAGCAGTACTTC.